This entry concerns a single T cell receptor beta chain. Its target is not known. The data stem from a study of shared clonotypes between healthy human individuals. Study-level background: A few men and two women, aged 18 to 49, were donors.

Regarding the study as a whole: Incomplete sequencing of sorted subsets was indicated by rarefaction despite large depth.

Profiled with immunoSEQ multiplex PCR; TCRdb holds only in-frame clones, not every one. The sample consists of roughly 640,000 clones, around 72% of them appearing once. Per the germline V gene, CDR1 is SQVTM and CDR2 is ANQGSEA. The CDR3 is 14 residues long. V gave up 4 bases and J gave up 5 bases, with 17 bases separating them. The donors, healthy adults who were HIV-negative, had experienced no recent acute infections or vaccinations. Donors were Caucasian adults residing in Nashville, Tennessee, USA. The sequence was obtained from a woman under 40 in good health. V gene TRBV29-1 combines with J gene TRBJ1-2, with D possibly TRBD1 on 6 matching bases. Input material: memory CD4+ T cells sorted from blood. Regarding subset: CD45RA-negative fraction. The CDR3, as DNA: TGCAGCGTTGTGTTTGCAGGACAGCAATATGGCTACACCTTC. Translation: CSVVFAGQQYGYTF.